This T cell receptor (beta chain) was sequenced in a study of identical twins. TCRdb analysed the 5' RACE reads with MiXCR anew, one entry per CDR3 protein. The sample has hundreds of thousands of distinct CDR3 sequences; roughly 7.2% are singletons. Germline lookup yields CDR1 SGHRS and CDR2 YFSETQ. Trimming took 7 bases from V and 0 from J, leaving 13 bases between them. CDR3 size: 15 residues. The same sample was also studied in work on yellow fever vaccine responses in identical twins.

This chain joins TRBV5-1 and TRBJ2-2, with TRBD1 as a possible D gene (5 bases). The sequencing input was PBMCs. The receptor was isolated from a woman aged 18-29 years in good health. The CDR3 sequence is CASHPDSPNTGELFF. The CDR3 nucleotides are TGCGCCAGCCACCCAGACAGTCCGAACACCGGGGAGCTGTTTTTT.